These T cell receptor beta chains were read from a single sample in a study of T cells in Graves' hyperthyroidism and ophthalmopathy. TCRdb fed the multiplex PCR reads into MiXCR, producing one record per CDR3 protein. This sample yields around 520,000 distinct CDR3 sequences, of which 13% to 15% are seen a single time; under 20% belongs to the top ten. The sequenced sample was blood. These receptors were obtained from a woman under 30 with Graves' hyperthyroidism. The CDR3 runs from the conserved cysteine through the conserved F or W. A D gene is named only where the DNA matches it firmly.

NA	TRBJ1-2	TRBV5-8	CASSRRVSNGYTF
TRBD1	TRBJ1-1	TRBV30	CAWSGQGDTEAFF
TRBD2	TRBJ2-3	TRBV3-1	CASSQDSTSGGWGTDTQYF
NA	TRBJ2-1	TRBV5-1	CASSLPGEVNEQFF
TRBD1	TRBJ1-1	TRBV7-9	CASSPTGGRMNTEAFF
NA	TRBJ1-1	TRBV18	CASSPREGTNTEAFF
TRBD1	TRBJ1-1	TRBV12-3/TRBV12-4	CASHNLGTDNTEAFF
NA	TRBJ2-7	TRBV27	CASSPMGRTYEQYF
NA	TRBJ1-2	TRBV6-1	CASSLTGGADGYTF
NA	TRBJ2-2	TRBV7-3	CASSLTLEGGELFF
NA	TRBJ2-3	TRBV6-1	CASSGTPAELTDTQYF
NA	TRBJ2-1	TRBV7-2	CASSPPPHNEQFF
NA	TRBJ2-7	TRBV4-1	CASSQDVWEVYEQYF
NA	TRBJ2-3	TRBV6-9	CASSWPSTDTQYF
TRBD2	TRBJ2-1	TRBV6-1	CASSTGEGRSNEQFF
TRBD1	TRBJ1-2	TRBV20-1	CSARGGTGGFYGYTF
TRBD2	TRBJ2-3	TRBV5-1	CASGLAGGSTDTQYF
NA	TRBJ1-2	TRBV3-1	CASSQGANHYGYTF
TRBD2	TRBJ2-7	TRBV4-3	CASSQAIAGPYEQYF